A selection of T cell receptor beta chains follows, all from one sample in a study of T cell responses to AZD1222 COVID-19 vaccine. Assay: immunoSEQ multiplex PCR; the TCRdb copy retains only in-frame clones and omits some. The sample holds some 130,000 clones, 80% to 95% seen once. The sequencing here drew on peripheral blood, taken 28 days after the second AZD1222 dose. These receptor sequences come from an adult who received the AZD1222 COVID-19 vaccine. Both conserved end residues are trimmed from each CDR3.

j_call: TRBJ2-7; v_call: TRBV21-1; cdr3_aa: ASSKKGQYEQY
j_call: TRBJ2-1; v_call: TRBV9; cdr3_aa: ASSVGQRVIYNEQF
j_call: TRBJ1-6; v_call: TRBV6-5; cdr3_aa: ATDDRGPNSPLH
j_call: TRBJ2-2; v_call: TRBV12-3/TRBV12-4; cdr3_aa: ASSMGTGELF
j_call: TRBJ2-7; v_call: TRBV5-5; cdr3_aa: ASSFGTGDYERY
j_call: TRBJ2-3; v_call: TRBV19; cdr3_aa: ASSIGSAADTQY
j_call: TRBJ2-2; v_call: TRBV28; cdr3_aa: ASSLSVFGELF
j_call: TRBJ2-7; v_call: TRBV20-1; cdr3_aa: SASQGAAVYEQY
j_call: TRBJ2-5; v_call: TRBV10-1; cdr3_aa: ASSERTSRAPPPGTQY
j_call: TRBJ1-1; v_call: TRBV2; cdr3_aa: ASSDGGLGEAF
j_call: TRBJ1-5; v_call: TRBV19; cdr3_aa: ASSPGTVYLPQH
j_call: TRBJ1-6; v_call: TRBV18; cdr3_aa: ASSPFGGASSYNSPLH
j_call: TRBJ2-7; v_call: TRBV6-1; cdr3_aa: ASSEALLASY
j_call: TRBJ2-5; v_call: TRBV7-9; cdr3_aa: ASSLVVLAQETQY
j_call: TRBJ1-1; v_call: TRBV7-9; cdr3_aa: ASTRTGSTEAF
j_call: TRBJ1-4; v_call: TRBV5-1; cdr3_aa: ASTNRGANEKLF
j_call: TRBJ1-5; v_call: TRBV7-8; cdr3_aa: ASSLGWAESNQPQH
j_call: TRBJ1-4; v_call: TRBV9; cdr3_aa: ASSVGGMGEKLF
j_call: TRBJ1-6; v_call: TRBV12-2; cdr3_aa: ASPLEGEMSSYNSPLH
j_call: TRBJ1-1; v_call: TRBV10-3; cdr3_aa: AIGGQGHMNTEAF
j_call: TRBJ2-1; v_call: TRBV27; cdr3_aa: ASREYGTSGGVLSDEQF
j_call: TRBJ1-5; v_call: TRBV28; cdr3_aa: ASSFMETERGQPQH
j_call: TRBJ1-3; v_call: TRBV2; cdr3_aa: ASTRVKRGYGNTIY
j_call: TRBJ2-1; v_call: TRBV11-2; cdr3_aa: ASSFLLSSYNEQF
j_call: TRBJ2-1; v_call: TRBV2; cdr3_aa: ASSLLISGKYNEQF
j_call: TRBJ2-2; v_call: TRBV20-1; cdr3_aa: SASRSGAGGELF
j_call: TRBJ1-2; v_call: TRBV15; cdr3_aa: ATSRGTGVVYGYT
j_call: TRBJ2-1; v_call: TRBV6-5; cdr3_aa: ASSYSGTGGDEQF
j_call: TRBJ2-7; v_call: TRBV11-3; cdr3_aa: ASSLEWQPHYEQY
j_call: TRBJ2-2; v_call: TRBV7-2; cdr3_aa: ASSLAPGAFTGELF
j_call: TRBJ1-1; v_call: TRBV4-2; cdr3_aa: ASSQVSQGSNTEAF
j_call: TRBJ1-5; v_call: TRBV6-1; cdr3_aa: ASSEPGNQPQH
j_call: TRBJ1-5; v_call: TRBV28; cdr3_aa: ASSFRVGNQPQH
j_call: TRBJ1-1; v_call: TRBV29-1; cdr3_aa: SVGEGTGGVEAF
j_call: TRBJ2-1; v_call: TRBV6-1; cdr3_aa: ASSEASRTLGNEQF
j_call: TRBJ1-1; v_call: TRBV7-6; cdr3_aa: ASSLTPGPNTEAF
j_call: TRBJ2-2; v_call: TRBV6-6; cdr3_aa: ARSRLGASGGAAGELF
j_call: TRBJ2-7; v_call: TRBV6-5; cdr3_aa: ASTVETSGGYEQY
j_call: TRBJ1-6; v_call: TRBV5-4; cdr3_aa: ASSRTAGQGVNSPLH
j_call: TRBJ1-2; v_call: TRBV28; cdr3_aa: ASSSLVKNYGYT
j_call: TRBJ2-7; v_call: TRBV19; cdr3_aa: ASRTGGTGVYEQY
j_call: TRBJ1-1; v_call: TRBV5-6; cdr3_aa: ASSGWVGGTEAF
j_call: TRBJ2-7; v_call: TRBV6-5; cdr3_aa: ASSYSKSRGLYEQY
j_call: TRBJ2-5; v_call: TRBV9; cdr3_aa: ASRASGGEETQY
j_call: TRBJ2-3; v_call: TRBV2; cdr3_aa: ASSVVDTQY
j_call: TRBJ1-2; v_call: TRBV28; cdr3_aa: ASSLGRGYGYT
j_call: TRBJ1-4; v_call: TRBV25-1; cdr3_aa: ASNEGGQGKKLF
j_call: TRBJ1-1; v_call: TRBV4-2; cdr3_aa: ASSPTGTGYTEAF
j_call: TRBJ1-1; v_call: TRBV5-1; cdr3_aa: ASSLDGGRSEAF
j_call: TRBJ1-3; v_call: TRBV5-4; cdr3_aa: ASSLRGVTSTIY
j_call: TRBJ1-5; v_call: TRBV20-1; cdr3_aa: SASRGTGGGNQPQH
j_call: TRBJ2-5; v_call: TRBV7-2; cdr3_aa: ASSFRGGAEETQY
j_call: TRBJ1-4; v_call: TRBV9; cdr3_aa: ASSPTGTTNEKLF
j_call: TRBJ1-4; v_call: TRBV14; cdr3_aa: ASSPGSANEKLF
j_call: TRBJ1-1; v_call: TRBV5-1; cdr3_aa: ASSLGPGTLNTEAF
j_call: TRBJ1-2; v_call: TRBV30; cdr3_aa: AWCCRDKHGYT
j_call: TRBJ1-4; v_call: TRBV9; cdr3_aa: ASSVGVGGAGLNEKLF
j_call: TRBJ2-7; v_call: TRBV30; cdr3_aa: AWSSGGWRY